The rows below give T cell receptor beta chains drawn from one sample of a study of shared clonotypes between healthy human individuals. Profiled with immunoSEQ multiplex PCR; TCRdb holds only in-frame clones, not every one. The sample has around 1.1 million clones; about 80% are singletons. The sequenced sample was memory CD4+ T cells from PBMCs. The origin of the receptors is a man between 18 and 29 years old in good health. Some clones in this sample may be carry-over from other donors' samples. The CDR3 runs from the conserved cysteine through the conserved F or W.

j_call | v_call | cdr3_aa
TRBJ2-3 | TRBV5-4 | CASSLNRGLSTDTQYF
TRBJ2-7 | TRBV10-3 | CAIRTTGTGNYEQYF
TRBJ1-1 | TRBV29-1 | CSVRGFATEAFF
TRBJ2-3 | TRBV7-9 | CASSFQPSIGDTQYF
TRBJ1-2 | TRBV19 | CASTYTRGLDYGYTF
TRBJ1-2 | TRBV28 | CATTASGLTRGYTF
TRBJ2-3 | TRBV29-1 | CSVGRGFWQVASTDTQYF
TRBJ2-2 | TRBV5-1 | CASSDSAFTSGELFF
TRBJ2-2 | TRBV7-2 | CASSLFGANRGTGELFF
TRBJ2-7 | TRBV5-1 | CASRTSTTSYEQYF
TRBJ1-2 | TRBV15 | CATSNRGQYGYTF
TRBJ2-5 | TRBV11-2 | CASSPQETQYF
TRBJ2-7 | TRBV27 | CASGGVGLAGRYEQYF